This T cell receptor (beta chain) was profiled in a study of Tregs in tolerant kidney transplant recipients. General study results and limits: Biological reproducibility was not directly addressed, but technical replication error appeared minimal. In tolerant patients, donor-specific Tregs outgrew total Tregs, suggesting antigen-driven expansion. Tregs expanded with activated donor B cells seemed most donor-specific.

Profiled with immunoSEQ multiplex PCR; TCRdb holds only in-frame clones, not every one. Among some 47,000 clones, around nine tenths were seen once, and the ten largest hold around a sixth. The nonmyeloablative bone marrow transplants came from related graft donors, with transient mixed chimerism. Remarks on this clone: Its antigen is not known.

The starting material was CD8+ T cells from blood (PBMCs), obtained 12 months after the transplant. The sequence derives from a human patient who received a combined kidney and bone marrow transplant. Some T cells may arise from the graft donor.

The CDR3 DNA reads as TGTGCCACTCGGGGAGACACGCTTTGGGGCTACACCTTC. Translated: CATRGDTLWGYTF. V gene TRBV15 combines with J gene TRBJ1-2; no firm D call. Germline V lookup: CDR1 LNHNV, CDR2 YYDKDF (reference sequence). Between the trimmed V and J ends, which lost 9 bases and 8 bases, there was a span of 19 bases. The CDR3 is made up of 13 amino acids. The full variable domain, completed using reference TRBV15 and TRBJ1-2, is DAMVIQNPRYQVTQFGKPVTLSCSQTLNHNVMYWYQQKSSQAPKLLFHYYDKDFNNEADTPDNFQSRRPNTSFCFLDIRSPGLGDTAMYLCATRGDTLWGYTFGSGTRLTVV.